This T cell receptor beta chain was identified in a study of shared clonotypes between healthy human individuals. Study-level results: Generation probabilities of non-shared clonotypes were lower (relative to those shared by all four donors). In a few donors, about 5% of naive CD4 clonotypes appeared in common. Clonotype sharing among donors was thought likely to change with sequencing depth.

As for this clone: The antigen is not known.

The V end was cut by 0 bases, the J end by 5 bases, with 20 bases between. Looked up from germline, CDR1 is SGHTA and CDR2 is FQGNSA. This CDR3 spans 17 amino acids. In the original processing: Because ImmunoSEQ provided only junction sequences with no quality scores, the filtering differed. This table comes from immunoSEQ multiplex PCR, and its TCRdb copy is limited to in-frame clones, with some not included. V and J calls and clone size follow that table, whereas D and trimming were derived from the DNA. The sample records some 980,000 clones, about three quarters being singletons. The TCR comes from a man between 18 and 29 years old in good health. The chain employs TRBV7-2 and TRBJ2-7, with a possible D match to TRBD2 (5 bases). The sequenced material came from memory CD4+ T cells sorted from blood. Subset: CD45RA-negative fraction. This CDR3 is CASSLASTGVIRDEQYF. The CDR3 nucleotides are TGTGCCAGCAGCTTAGCATCTACCGGGGTGATTCGTGACGAGCAGTACTTC.